A single sample is the source of the 25 T cell receptor beta chains below, sequenced in a study of shared clonotypes between healthy human individuals. The naive CD8 fraction comprised CD45RO-negative cells positively selected for CCR7 and excluded terminally differentiated effector memory CD45RA+ cells. TCRdb's copy holds only in-frame clones and misses some; the assay was immunoSEQ multiplex PCR. The table includes around 1.9 million clones, 85% to 95% detected once. The sequenced sample consisted of naive CD8+ T cells from PBMCs. The source is a man aged 18 to 29 in good health. Some clones in this sample may be carry-over from other donors' samples.

The chain joins TRBV9 to TRBJ2-1, with a weak D call TRBD1 (5 bases). There are 16 residues in the CDR3. V was trimmed by 3 bases and J by 6 bases, leaving 19 bases between them. Germline V gene data show CDR1 as SGDLS and CDR2 as YYNGEE. The CDR3 region is CASSAPRGSPVNEQFF. In DNA form, the CDR3 reads TGTGCCAGCAGCGCCCCAAGGGGTAGCCCCGTCAATGAGCAGTTCTTC.

The genes are TRBV2 and TRBJ2-2; D is possibly TRBD1 (6 bases). This CDR3 contains 15 residues. The V end was cut by 4 bases, the J end by 1 base, with 10 bases between. From germline, CDR1 is SNHLY and CDR2 FYNNEI. CDR3 DNA: TGTGCCAGCAGTGTCCGGACAGAGAACACCGGGGAGCTGTTTTTT. Its translation: CASSVRTENTGELFF.

The J gene is TRBJ2-3, the V gene TRBV19; D gene unclear. The CDR3 length is 14 residues. V lost 4 bases, J lost 2 bases, and 10 bases lay in between. The germline V gene encodes CDR1 LNHDA and CDR2 SQIVND (reference sequence). The CDR3 sequence: CASSKGPYTDTQYF. DNA for the CDR3: TGTGCCAGTAGTAAGGGCCCTTACACAGATACGCAGTATTTT.

The V gene is TRBV28, the J gene TRBJ1-5; D is perhaps TRBD1 (6 bases). The CDR3 is made up of 14 amino acids. Germline-derived CDR1 and CDR2 are MDHEN and SYDVKM. V was clipped by 1 base and J by 6 bases, with 10 bases between them. The CDR3 is CASSLSIGGQPQHF. The CDR3 DNA is TGTGCCAGCAGTTTATCAATAGGGGGTCAGCCCCAGCATTTT.

The chain couples TRBV7-9 to TRBJ2-7; 7 bases align to TRBD1. The CDR3 has 15 amino acids. Germline CDR1 SEHNR, CDR2 FQNEAQ (reference sequence). The ends lost 3 bases at V and 5 bases at J; junction bases unmatched: 10. This CDR3 reads CASSFGTGAFDEQYF. The CDR3 bases are TGTGCCAGCAGCTTCGGAACAGGGGCCTTCGACGAGCAGTACTTC.

This sequence joins TRBV7-3 and TRBJ2-1, with 10 bases that match TRBD2. The trim removed 2 bases at V and 6 bases at J, leaving 1 base unmatched. The CDR3 extends over 14 amino acids. The germline CDR1 and CDR2 sequences are SGHTA and FQGTGA. The CDR3 bases are TGTGCCAGCAGCTTAGCTAGCGGGGGCAATGAGCAGTTCTTC. This codes for CASSLASGGNEQFF.

CDR3 residues: CASSLAQGTDTQYF. In nucleotides, the CDR3 is TGTGCCAGCAGCTTGGCTCAGGGCACAGATACGCAGTATTTT. V is TRBV5-4 and J is TRBJ2-3; D is undetermined. Germline CDR1 SGHNT, CDR2 YYREEE (reference sequence). The V gene lost 0 bases and the J gene lost 1 base, with 6 bases spanning the gap. The CDR3 spans 14 residues.

CDR3 nucleotides: TGTGCCAGCAGTGAAGCCCCCAGCGGGTACTCCTACGAGCAGTACTTC. Amino acid sequence: CASSEAPSGYSYEQYF. The chain combines TRBV6-1 with TRBJ2-7; D possibly corresponds to TRBD2 (6 bases). Germline CDR1 is MNHNS and CDR2 is SASEGT. V was trimmed by 0 bases and J by 0 bases, leaving 12 bases between them. The CDR3 extends over 16 amino acids.

The V gene is TRBV5-6, the J gene TRBJ2-1; 9 bases line up with TRBD2. V lost 2 bases and J lost 1; bases outside the gene matches: 10. CDR1 SGHDT and CDR2 YYEEEE come from the germline V gene. The CDR3 consists of 18 residues. The CDR3 region is CASSFTAGGIASYNEQFF. For the CDR3, the DNA is TGTGCCAGCAGCTTCACGGCGGGAGGGATCGCGTCCTACAATGAGCAGTTCTTC.

The chain carries TRBV4-1 and TRBJ2-1; TRBD1 agrees at 9 bases. CDR1 and CDR2 from the germline V gene are MGHRA and YSYEKL. V dropped 4 bases and J dropped 3; count of bases not matched to a gene: 4. The CDR3 sequence is 15 residues long. The CDR3 DNA sequence: TGCGCCAGCAGCCTTCGACAGGGGGACTACAATGAGCAGTTCTTC. It codes for CASSLRQGDYNEQFF.

This clone was counted a single time. The V call is TRBV4-2, the J call TRBJ2-5, with TRBD2 matching over 11 bases. The end of the DNA aligns better with TRBJ2-7, so the J call may be wrong. CDR3 length equals 16 residues. Germline loops: CDR1 LGHNA, CDR2 YNFKEQ. CDR3 protein: CASSQGAGLAVYEQYF. The CDR3, as DNA: TGTGCCAGCAGCCAGGGGGCGGGACTAGCGGTCTACGAGCAGTACTTC.

Concerning this clone: At the DNA level, this CDR3 is encoded by other sequences in the same sample as well. V gene TRBV5-1 combines with J gene TRBJ2-7, with 9 nucleotides matching TRBD1. Germline V gene lookup returns CDR1 SGHRS and CDR2 YFSETQ. The CDR3 has 14 amino acids. V shed 0 bases and J 5 bases; nucleotides not matched to a gene: 3. The CDR3 sequence: CASSLVGTGNEQYF. CDR3 nucleotide sequence: TGCGCCAGCAGCTTGGTCGGGACAGGGAACGAGCAGTACTTC.

The chain links TRBV27 to TRBJ1-4; D remains unclear. The CDR3 loop spans 13 amino acids. CDR1 MNHEY and CDR2 SMNVEV come from the germline V gene (reference sequence). With 3 bases removed from V and 8 bases from J, the gap between germline ends came to 10 bases. The CDR3 sequence is CASSLYMAEKLFF. The CDR3 region has the DNA TGTGCCAGCAGTTTGTACATGGCCGAAAAACTGTTTTTT. The full variable domain, in which reference TRBV27 and TRBJ1-4 provide the parts outside the CDR3, is EAQVTQNPRYLITVTGKKLTVTCSQNMNHEYMSWYRQDPGLGLRQIYYSMNVEVTDKGDVPEGYKVSRKEKRNFPLILESPSPNQTSLYFCASSLYMAEKLFFGSGTQLSVL.

The V gene is TRBV27, the J gene TRBJ2-7, with TRBD1 as a possible D gene (6 bases). The CDR3 spans 15 residues. V lost 8 bases and J lost 0, with 17 bases in between. Germline V gives CDR1 MNHEY, CDR2 SMNVEV (reference sequence). The CDR3 sequence is CASRSGTLNSYEQYF. The CDR3 coding sequence is TGTGCCAGCCGGTCCGGGACATTAAACTCCTACGAGCAGTACTTC.

This chain's CDR3 is CASSHQTGGDYYGYTF. DNA for the CDR3: TGCGCCAGCAGCCACCAGACAGGGGGCGATTACTATGGCTACACCTTC. The J gene is TRBJ1-2, the V gene TRBV4-3, with 10 bases identical to TRBD1. The V gene's germline CDR1 is LGHNA and CDR2 YSLEER. Trimming took 3 bases from V and 3 from J; bases not matched to a gene: 7. CDR3 length: 16 amino acids.

V usage is TRBV6-1 and J usage is TRBJ2-1; no clear D gene. The CDR3 totals 12 residues. The germline gives CDR1 MNHNS, CDR2 SASEGT. Between the trimmed V and J ends, which lost 5 bases and 4 bases, there was a span of 6 bases. This chain's CDR3 is CASSLKYNEQFF. CDR3 in DNA: TGTGCCAGCAGTCTAAAGTACAATGAGCAGTTCTTC.

In DNA form, the CDR3 reads TGTGCCAGCAGCCAAGGGTCTCAGGGGCAGGGGTTTGGTGGGGCCAACGTCCTGACTTTC. This sequence encodes CASSQGSQGQGFGGANVLTF. The chain combines TRBV14 with TRBJ2-6; D might be TRBD1 (6 bases). Germline assignment: CDR1 SGHDN and CDR2 FVKESK. Trimming removed 1 base at V and 3 bases at J, with 22 bases between. The CDR3 spans 20 residues.

This clone has a single count. The chain is built from TRBV27 and TRBJ1-1; D is perhaps TRBD1 (5 bases). This CDR3 has 13 residues. With 0 bases removed from V and 7 bases from J, the gap between germline ends came to 9 bases. The germline CDR1 and CDR2 sequences are MNHEY and SMNVEV (reference sequence). In nucleotides, the CDR3 is TGTGCCAGCAGTTTATCGTTGGGGCTTGAAGCTTTCTTT. It codes for CASSLSLGLEAFF.

J is TRBJ2-3 and V is TRBV27, with 7 bases fitting TRBD2. V was clipped by 3 bases and J by 4 bases; unmatched bases: 13. Germline V gene sequence: CDR1 MNHEY, CDR2 SMNVEV (reference sequence). There are 17 residues in the CDR3. In nucleotides, the CDR3 is TGTGCCAGCAGTTTCCTAACTCTTCGGGGAGGGCCAGATACGCAGTATTTT. It yields the protein CASSFLTLRGGPDTQYF.

The rearrangement links TRBV19 to TRBJ1-2, with unresolved D. The CDR3 is made up of 12 amino acids. V dropped 6 bases and J dropped 8 bases, with 13 bases sitting between them. Germline lookup yields CDR1 LNHDA and CDR2 SQIVND (reference sequence). CDR3 coding DNA: TGTGCCAGTAGGATGGAACTACGCGGCTACACCTTC. Amino acids: CASRMELRGYTF.

This clone was seen only once. The chain joins TRBV19 to TRBJ1-1; the D gene is possibly TRBD1 (6 bases). Trimming shortened V by 3 bases and J by 6 bases, and 17 bases separated the two germline ends. Germline CDR1 is LNHDA and CDR2 is SQIVND (reference sequence). The CDR3 has 15 amino acids. The CDR3 here is CASSMPRGWDSEAFF. The DNA of the CDR3 is TGTGCCAGTAGTATGCCCAGGGGATGGGACTCTGAAGCTTTCTTT.

V usage is TRBV27 and J usage is TRBJ2-6, with no clear D. Deletions cut 6 bases from V and 0 bases from J, with 6 bases between. The germline gives CDR1 MNHEY, CDR2 SMNVEV (reference sequence). CDR3 length: 14 residues. In DNA form, the CDR3 reads TGTGCCAGCAGCCACACCTCTGGGGCCAACGTCCTGACTTTC. This codes for CASSHTSGANVLTF.

This clone was seen a few times. V gene TRBV2 combines with J gene TRBJ2-1; D might be TRBD1 (6 bases). The CDR3 sequence is 16 residues long. CDR1 is SNHLY and CDR2 is FYNNEI in the germline V gene. The germline V and J ends were trimmed by 6 bases and 6 bases, with 21 bases remaining between them. In DNA, the CDR3 is TGTGCCAGCAGAGAGTCCGGGACACGGGCGATCAATGAGCAGTTCTTC. Translating gives CASRESGTRAINEQFF.

This chain connects TRBV11-3 to TRBJ2-1; 8 nucleotides line up with TRBD2. The CDR3 sequence is 16 residues long. The germline V gene encodes CDR1 SGHNT and CDR2 YENEEA. V lost 8 bases, J lost 0 bases, and 9 bases stayed unmatched. This CDR3 reads CASGRLAPSSYNEQFF. CDR3 DNA sequence: TGTGCCAGCGGAAGACTAGCGCCGAGCTCCTACAATGAGCAGTTCTTC.

This clone was counted once. The CDR3 DNA sequence: TGCGCCAGCAGCTTGAACACAGACTATGGCTACACCTTC. Protein product: CASSLNTDYGYTF. The rearrangement joins TRBV5-1 to TRBJ1-2; D is unclear. The CDR3 consists of 13 residues. Germline V gives CDR1 SGHRS, CDR2 YFSETQ. The V end lost 1 base, the J end lost 3 bases, and 7 bases lay between the germline ends.